This entry lists 4 T cell receptor beta chains sequenced from one sample in a study of cytomegalovirus exposure and HLA in healthy donors. The PCR made use of 60 Vbeta and 13 Jbeta primers. Generated by immunoSEQ multiplex PCR, the TCRdb table keeps only in-frame clones and is missing some. The sample includes about 150,000 clones, over 70% seen only once; the top ten take 2.1%. The sample was PBMCs. The receptor source for this set is a young man in good health and CMV-seronegative.

This chain links TRBV2 with TRBJ1-1; 7 nucleotides match TRBD1. V shed 7 bases and J 1 base; nucleotides not matched to a gene: 3. Germline CDR1 reads SNHLY; CDR2 reads FYNNEI. The CDR3 loop spans 13 amino acids. DNA for the CDR3: TGTGCCAGCAACCGGGACAGGAACACTGAAGCTTTCTTT. Translated: CASNRDRNTEAFF.

The rearrangement joins TRBV18 to TRBJ1-5, with D perhaps matching TRBD1 (6 bases). Trimming took 3 bases from V and 0 from J, leaving 15 bases between them. The CDR3 has 17 amino acids. Per the germline V gene, CDR1 is KGHSH and CDR2 is LQKENI. The CDR3 protein is CASSPGTPEGSNQPQHF. The CDR3 DNA follows: TGTGCCAGCTCACCGGGGACACCCGAAGGTAGCAATCAGCCCCAGCATTTT.

The chain joins TRBV7-6 to TRBJ2-3; 9 nucleotides match TRBD2. Unmatched junction bases numbered 0, after V lost 0 bases and J lost 5 bases. Per germline, CDR1 SGHVS and CDR2 FNYEAQ. The CDR3 extends over 14 amino acids. The CDR3 nucleotides read TGTGCCAGCAGCTTAGCTAGCGGGGGAGATACGCAGTATTTT. Amino acids: CASSLASGGDTQYF.

The chain carries TRBV18 and TRBJ2-5, with D perhaps matching TRBD1 (6 bases). The CDR3 spans 13 residues. CDR1 is KGHSH and CDR2 is LQKENI in the germline V gene. V dropped 5 bases and J dropped 4 bases, with 11 bases sitting between them. DNA of the CDR3: TGTGCCAGCTCATCCGGACAGTCAGAGACCCAGTACTTC. The encoded protein is CASSSGQSETQYF.